This T cell receptor beta chain was found in a study of T cell responses to AZD1222 COVID-19 vaccine. Study-level findings and limits: Donors were largely white British and mainly female; clonal diversity was possibly underestimated.

Regarding this clone: Its antigen is undetermined. Sequence at one end of the junction differs from germline and may be a read error.

Germline V gives CDR1 SSHAT, CDR2 FNYEAQ (reference sequence). The CDR3 sequence is 13 residues long. Repertoires were generated with immunoSEQ multiplex PCR, while TCRdb's copy carries only in-frame clones and drops some. The table lists some 150,000 clones, 90% of them singletons. The source was peripheral blood, collected on day 0 of AZD1222 vaccination. This clonotype originated in an adult in good health. This chain joins TRBV7-7 and TRBJ2-1; 8 bases map to TRBD2. The CDR3 sequence: CASSLAGSGEQFF. The CDR3 bases are TGTGCTAGCAGCTTAGCGGGGAGCGGTGAGCAGTTCTTC.